The T cell receptor beta chain under discussion was sequenced for a study of somatic mutations in cytotoxic T cells in rheumatoid arthritis. Broader study findings: An increase in CD8+ clonality with age was seen in rheumatoid arthritis patients but not in healthy controls.

Profiling relied on immunoSEQ multiplex PCR, and the TCRdb table lists in-frame clones only, not all of them. The table has some 19,000 clones, around 83% seen once. On this clone itself: The antigen is not known.

Germline V gene lookup returns CDR1 MNHEY and CDR2 SMNVEV (reference sequence). Trimming took 5 bases from V and 1 from J; bases not matched to a gene: 8. There are 16 residues in the CDR3. The source of this sequence is a man aged 18 to 30 with rheumatoid arthritis. The source material was CD8+ T cells sorted from blood. This rearrangement joins TRBV27 to TRBJ1-5; 7 bases match TRBD1. The chain's CDR3 is CASSAKTGVSNQPQHF. The CDR3, as DNA: TGTGCCAGCAGTGCCAAAACAGGGGTAAGCAATCAGCCCCAGCATTTT.